This record concerns one T cell receptor (beta chain) sequence. What it binds is not known. Separate from the roughly 700-subject first cohort was the approximately 120-subject validation cohort, to which the donors belonged. The protocol was immunoSEQ multiplex PCR, while the TCRdb copy is restricted to in-frame clones and leaves out a portion. The top ten clones hold roughly 1% of a sample with 70,000 or so clones, approximately 94% of them seen once. This sample is part of a study of cytomegalovirus exposure and HLA in healthy donors. Study conclusions and caveats: Most sequenced TCRs were rare (though some public TCRs occurred in many donors). The tendency of first-cohort TCR clusters to co-occur in the approximately 110 validation repertoires was identified by a subsequent analysis.

The specimen sequenced was PBMCs. This receptor was obtained from a woman between 18 and 30 years old in good health and CMV-seronegative.

The CDR3 DNA is TGTGCCAGCAGCACTAGCGGAGCAATTAGCACAGATACGCAGTATTTT. Translating gives CASSTSGAISTDTQYF. The rearrangement uses TRBV27 and TRBJ2-3; 8 bases align to TRBD2. V was pared by 6 bases and J by 0 bases, with 8 bases of the junction left unmatched. Germline CDR1 MNHEY, CDR2 SMNVEV (reference sequence). CDR3 size: 16 residues.